This section outlines one T cell receptor beta chain sequence together with its context. At least ten counts were recorded for this clonotype. Its binding antigen is unknown. No base qualities exist here, and no much larger clone lies one base off it. The CDR3 runs 15 amino acids, cysteine and phenylalanine included. Only the CDR3 DNA stays, 45 bases, in frame from base 1. According to the germline V gene, CDR1 reads SGHRS and CDR2 reads YFSETQ. Trimming takes 1 base from V and 4 bases from J, and the germline ends sit 12 bases apart. The sample is drawn from a study of neurological immune-mediated disorders (dated by TCRdb to about 2019). Regarding the study in general: Among the 35 or so multiple sclerosis patients, roughly 31 had relapsing-remitting MS and 3 had secondary progressive MS. The study compared peripheral blood TCR-beta repertoires of HTLV-I-associated myelopathy (HAM/TSP) patients, multiple sclerosis patients and healthy controls using UMI-based sequencing. The cohort was made up of about 65 subjects, consisting of around 14 HAM/TSP patients, approximately 35 multiple sclerosis patients and around 20 healthy controls. Longitudinal samples, technical triplicates and paired sorted CD4+ and CD8+ T-cell subsets, alongside PBMC samples, were included among the approximately 98 TCR-beta libraries. General findings and caveats noted by the study authors: In phylogenetic analysis, the repertoires of 18 of 34 MS patients grouped into a cluster of related CDR3 sequences, which suggests a possible signature at the repertoire level. No association of the MS cluster with clinical or MRI features was observed, and the need for larger cohorts was stated by the authors. Expanded clones from different subjects shared no identical CDR3 amino acid sequences, which suggests that TCR-beta repertoires were private in all groups. TCR clonal expansion was greatest in HAM/TSP patients and smallest in MS patients, who ranked below even healthy controls.

cDNA was synthesized by template-switch 5'RACE using a primer carrying a 10-nucleotide random unique molecular identifier by which each TCR transcript was tagged. Every sequencing run yielded over 170 million TCR-beta sequences covering 15-18 subjects. The RNeasy kit was used to extract total RNA. Using the KAPA Real-time Library Amplification kit, TCR-beta VDJ regions were amplified with primers for the TCR constant region and the 5'RACE anchor. Sample indexes and Illumina adaptors were added in a first PCR, and a second PCR then increased library yield. After purification with Ampure beads, the TCR product of roughly 650 bp was size-selected on a 2% E-gel SizeSelection system. Before pooling, libraries had their quality checked on a Bioanalyzer, their concentration measured with Qubit, and their quantity determined with the Kapa Library Quantification kit. An Illumina HiSeq 2500 was used to sequence the libraries paired-end at 2 x 150 bp. To increase sequence diversity, about 25-30% phiX was spiked into each library pool. Processing in the source paper ran as follows. The quality-filtered reads were processed with the UMI-based MiGEC pipeline, whose error correction step removed more than 85% of the raw TCR sequences. VDJ genes were aligned to IMGT germline references, and each clonotype was defined by a unique CDR3 amino acid sequence together with V-J genes. Clonal expansion, Shannon diversity, and CDR3 relatedness (CalcPairwiseDistances, ClusterSamples) were evaluated with VDJtools, and phylogenetic trees were built with CLCbio workbench. A clone was classed as expanded if it had 8 or more unique UMIs, a cutoff based on coefficient-of-variation modelling across technical triplicates. TCRdb itself trimmed the public reads at Q25 with fastp, ran MiXCR and retained productive beta chains. Rows matching on CDR3 protein sequence are summarized as one entry with the most common DNA and genes. The V and J calls reflect TCRdb's pipeline rather than the authors' work. Across this sample there are roughly 70,000 distinct CDR3 sequences, with less than 5.5% seen only once. Of the sample, around 2.8% falls within the top ten clones.

Unsorted PBMC libraries were generated from 2 million PBMCs stored in RNAlater at -80 °C until RNA extraction. The multiple sclerosis patients were enrolled in a US clinical protocol that evaluated disease progression with magnetic resonance imaging. Peripheral blood was subjected to Ficoll-Hypaque density gradient centrifugation to isolate PBMCs, which were then cryopreserved in liquid nitrogen. Recombination joined TRBV5-1 with TRBJ1-5; 6 matching bases give a weak D call of TRBD1. The receptor was derived from a woman aged 25 to 39 with multiple sclerosis. Sequencing was carried out using PBMCs. DNA sequence: TGCGCCAGCAGCTTGCAAACAGGGCCTAATCAGCCCCAGCATTTT. It specifies CASSLQTGPNQPQHF. With the rest looked up from the reference TRBV5-1 and TRBJ1-5 genes rather than sequenced, the full variable domain is KAGVTQTPRYLIKTRGQQVTLSCSPISGHRSVSWYQQTPGQGLQFLFEYFSETQRNKGNFPGRFSGRQFSNSRSEMNVSTLELGDSALYLCASSLQTGPNQPQHFGDGTRLSIL.